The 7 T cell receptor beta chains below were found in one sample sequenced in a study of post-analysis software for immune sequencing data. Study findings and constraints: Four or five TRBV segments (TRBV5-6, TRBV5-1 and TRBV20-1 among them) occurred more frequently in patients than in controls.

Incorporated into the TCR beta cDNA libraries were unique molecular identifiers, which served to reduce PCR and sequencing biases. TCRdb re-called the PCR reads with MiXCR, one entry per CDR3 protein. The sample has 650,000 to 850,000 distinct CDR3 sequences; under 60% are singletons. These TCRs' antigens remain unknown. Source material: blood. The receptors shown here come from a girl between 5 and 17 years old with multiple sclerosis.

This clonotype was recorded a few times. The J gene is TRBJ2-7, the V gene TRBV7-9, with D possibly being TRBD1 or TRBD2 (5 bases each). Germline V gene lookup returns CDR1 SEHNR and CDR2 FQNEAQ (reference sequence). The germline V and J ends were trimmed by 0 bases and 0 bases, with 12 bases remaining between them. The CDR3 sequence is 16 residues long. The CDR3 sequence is CASSLAVGTTSYEQYF. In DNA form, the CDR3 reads TGTGCCAGCAGCTTAGCGGTCGGGACCACCTCCTACGAGCAGTACTTC. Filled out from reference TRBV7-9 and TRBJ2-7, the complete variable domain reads DTGVSQNPRHKITKRGQNVTFRCDPISEHNRLYWYRQTLGQGPEFLTYFQNEAQLEKSRLLSDRFSAERPKGSFSTLEIQRTEQGDSAMYLCASSLAVGTTSYEQYFGPGTRLTVT.

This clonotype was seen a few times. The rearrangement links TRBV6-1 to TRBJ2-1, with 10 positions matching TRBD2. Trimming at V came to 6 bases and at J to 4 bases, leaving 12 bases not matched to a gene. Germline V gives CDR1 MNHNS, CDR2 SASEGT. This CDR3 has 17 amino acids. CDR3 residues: CASRTLRSGRLYNEQFF. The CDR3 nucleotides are TGTGCCAGCAGAACCTTACGTAGCGGGAGGTTATACAATGAGCAGTTCTTC.

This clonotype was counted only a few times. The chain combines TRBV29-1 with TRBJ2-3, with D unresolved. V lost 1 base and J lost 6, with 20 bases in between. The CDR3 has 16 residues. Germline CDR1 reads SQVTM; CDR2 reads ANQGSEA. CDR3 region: CSVEVPWPRPKDTQYF. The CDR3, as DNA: TGCAGCGTTGAAGTCCCATGGCCTCGTCCTAAGGATACGCAGTATTTT.

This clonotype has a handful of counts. Here the CDR3 reads CASSLWLTETQYF. CDR3 DNA: TGTGCCAGCAGCTTGTGGCTAACCGAGACCCAGTACTTC. The chain uses TRBV7-2 and TRBJ2-5; D not resolved. V gave up 3 bases and J gave up 5 bases, with 10 bases separating them. In germline, CDR1 is SGHTA, CDR2 FQGNSA. The CDR3 spans 13 residues.

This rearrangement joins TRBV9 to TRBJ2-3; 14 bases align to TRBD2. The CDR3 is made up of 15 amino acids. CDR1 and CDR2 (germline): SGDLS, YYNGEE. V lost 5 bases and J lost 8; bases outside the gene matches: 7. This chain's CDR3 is CASRPGLAGAGTQYF. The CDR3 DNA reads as TGTGCCAGCAGACCGGGACTAGCGGGGGCCGGTACGCAGTATTTT.

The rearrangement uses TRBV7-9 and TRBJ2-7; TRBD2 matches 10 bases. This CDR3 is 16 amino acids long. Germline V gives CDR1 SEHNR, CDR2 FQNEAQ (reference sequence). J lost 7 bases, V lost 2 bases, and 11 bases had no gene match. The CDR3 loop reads CASSLTSGTLLGEQYF. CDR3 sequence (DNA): TGTGCCAGCAGCTTAACTAGCGGGACCCTCCTTGGAGAGCAGTACTTC. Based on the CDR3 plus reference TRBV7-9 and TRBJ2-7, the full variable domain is DTGVSQNPRHKITKRGQNVTFRCDPISEHNRLYWYRQTLGQGPEFLTYFQNEAQLEKSRLLSDRFSAERPKGSFSTLEIQRTEQGDSAMYLCASSLTSGTLLGEQYFGPGTRLTVT.

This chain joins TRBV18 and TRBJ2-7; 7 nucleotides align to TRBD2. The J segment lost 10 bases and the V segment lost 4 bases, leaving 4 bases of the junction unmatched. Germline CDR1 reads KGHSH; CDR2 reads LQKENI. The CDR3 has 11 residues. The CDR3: CASSRDYQQYF. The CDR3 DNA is TGTGCCAGCTCACGGGACTATCAACAGTACTTC.